The 27 T cell receptor beta chains listed next were all sequenced from one sample in a study of T-cell memory formation after mild COVID-19. TCRdb re-called the 5' RACE reads with MiXCR, one entry per CDR3 protein. The profile shows 300,000 to 400,000 distinct CDR3 sequences, 12% to 15% of them singletons. Sequencing was done on a sample of PBMCs or a T cell subset sorted from them (not recorded which). These receptors came from a man younger than 30 who had mild COVID-19 (a few samples of this study predate the infection). Cell type and time point are not known.

In its sample, this clonotype was seen many times. This chain joins TRBV5-1 and TRBJ2-5; 7 bases align to TRBD1. Looked up from germline, CDR1 is SGHRS and CDR2 is YFSETQ. The junction had 17 bases not matched to a gene; V was cut back by 5 bases and J by 10 bases. This CDR3 has 15 residues. The CDR3 region has the DNA TGCGCCAGCAGATATCTTCCGGGACAGCAAGGGGACCAGTACTTC. Translating gives CASRYLPGQQGDQYF.

This clonotype appeared many times. The V gene is TRBV6-2 or TRBV6-3, the J gene TRBJ2-7, with D tentatively TRBD1 or TRBD2 (5 bases each). In germline, CDR1 is MNHEY, CDR2 SVGEGT. V dropped 2 bases and J dropped 6 bases, with 8 bases sitting between them. CDR3 length: 12 amino acids. The DNA for the CDR3 is TGTGCCAGCAGTTACGAGGGGCGCGAGCAGTACGTC. This encodes CASSYEGREQYV.

V is TRBV6-2 or TRBV6-3 and J is TRBJ1-6; D unresolved. Germline V CDR1 and CDR2: MNHEY, SVGEGT. The CDR3 runs 14 residues. V gave up 4 bases and J gave up 6 bases, with 10 bases separating them. CDR3 coding DNA: TGTGCCAGCAGTTGGGGTTCGGGTAATTCACCCCTCCACTTT. Translating it yields CASSWGSGNSPLHF.

This chain links TRBV13 with TRBJ2-2; 10 bases line up with TRBD2. Losses at the gene ends were 5 bases for V and 6 bases for J; bases not matched to a gene: 9. The CDR3 length is 16 residues. Germline loops: CDR1 PRHDT, CDR2 FYEKMQ (reference sequence). The CDR3 sequence is CASSTFLAGGAGELFF. CDR3 DNA: TGTGCCAGCAGCACGTTCTTAGCGGGGGGCGCCGGGGAGCTGTTTTTT.

The gene calls are TRBV5-4 and TRBJ2-5; D may be TRBD1 (6 bases). Germline V CDR1 and CDR2: SGHNT, YYREEE (reference sequence). V gave up 3 bases and J gave up 7 bases, with 10 bases separating them. The length of the CDR3 is 12 residues. CDR3 bases: TGTGCCAGCAGCTCGGTACAGGGGACCCAGTACTTC. Translation gives CASSSVQGTQYF.

This clonotype was found a few times. The chain combines TRBV7-6 with TRBJ1-4, with a possible D match to TRBD1 (6 bases). Germline CDR1 SGHVS, CDR2 FNYEAQ. This CDR3 comprises 15 residues. Trimming removed 5 bases from V and 7 bases from J, with 17 bases in between. The CDR3 DNA follows: TGTGCCAGCAGCCCCGGGGGGGGCTTGGGTGAAAAACTGTTTTTT. As protein: CASSPGGGLGEKLFF. The full variable domain, rest sourced from reference TRBV7-6 and TRBJ1-4, is GAGVSQSPRYKVTKRGQDVALRCDPISGHVSLYWYRQALGQGPEFLTYFNYEAQQDKSGLPNDRFSAERPEGSISTLTIQRTEQRDSAMYRCASSPGGGLGEKLFFGSGTQLSVL.

At least ten counts were recorded for this clonotype. This chain connects TRBV24-1 to TRBJ2-2; no clear D. V lost 3 bases, J lost 3 bases, and 10 bases lay in between. Per the germline V gene, CDR1 is KGHDR and CDR2 is SFDVKD. CDR3 length: 15 residues. Here the CDR3 DNA reads TGTGCCACCAGTGATACCCGGGCCGACACCGGGGAGCTGTTTTTT. Translating it yields CATSDTRADTGELFF.

In nucleotides, the CDR3 is TGTGCCAGCTCACAACATGAACCAACAGATACGCAGTATTTT. Its translation: CASSQHEPTDTQYF. This chain joins TRBV18 and TRBJ2-3, with D uncertain. Germline CDR1 KGHSH, CDR2 LQKENI. V shed 4 bases and J shed 3 bases, with 11 bases lying between them. There are 14 residues in the CDR3.

This clonotype was detected a few times. J is TRBJ2-7 and V is TRBV6-2 or TRBV6-3; D uncertain. The V gene's germline CDR1 is MNHEY and CDR2 SVGEGT. The V and J ends lost 10 bases and 5 bases respectively, with 18 bases between them. The CDR3 covers 13 residues. CDR3 nucleotides: TGTGCCACCGGTAGACTCCTTCGGGACGAGCAGTACGTC. This encodes CATGRLLRDEQYV.

CDR3 bases: TGTGCCAGCAGTGCGACAGGGAATCAGCCCCAGCATTTT. This gives the protein CASSATGNQPQHF. The V call is TRBV6-5, the J call TRBJ1-5; 7 nucleotides align to TRBD1. The V segment lost 5 bases and the J segment 4 bases; nucleotides outside the gene matches: 2. Germline V gene sequence: CDR1 MNHEY, CDR2 SVGAGI. This CDR3 contains 13 residues.

In this sample, this clonotype turned up many times. J is TRBJ1-2 and V is TRBV5-1, with D possibly TRBD1 on 6 matching bases. The CDR3 sequence is 14 residues long. Trimming took off 2 bases at V and 4 bases at J, with 12 bases between the two ends. Germline values: CDR1 SGHRS, CDR2 YFSETQ. As DNA, the CDR3 is TGCGCCAGCAGCTTTCACGGACAGACCTATGGCTACACCTTC. This translates into CASSFHGQTYGYTF. The whole variable domain, remainder taken from reference TRBV5-1 and TRBJ1-2, is KAGVTQTPRYLIKTRGQQVTLSCSPISGHRSVSWYQQTPGQGLQFLFEYFSETQRNKGNFPGRFSGRQFSNSRSEMNVSTLELGDSALYLCASSFHGQTYGYTFGSGTRLTVV.

The chain uses TRBV19 and TRBJ1-5; 7 positions match TRBD1. The CDR3 has 16 amino acids. Germline V gene data show CDR1 as LNHDA and CDR2 as SQIVND (reference sequence). With V trimmed by 10 bases and J by 2 bases, 14 bases remained unmatched. The CDR3: CATRGQLTGGNQPQHF. In nucleotides, the CDR3 is TGTGCCACCAGGGGACAGCTAACGGGCGGCAATCAGCCCCAGCATTTT.

This clonotype was seen more than once but under ten times. The chain links TRBV19 to TRBJ2-3; D is perhaps TRBD1 or TRBD2 (6 bases each). There are 17 residues in the CDR3. V was shortened by 3 bases and J by 0 bases, with 16 bases between the two germline ends. Germline V CDR1 and CDR2: LNHDA, SQIVND (reference sequence). The DNA of the CDR3 is TGTGCCAGTAGTATGGACTCCCGGGGGCCAAGCACAGATACGCAGTATTTT. It is translated as CASSMDSRGPSTDTQYF.

This clonotype has a count of ten or more. The chain links TRBV7-6 to TRBJ1-5; no clear D. Trimming took 1 base from V and 7 from J, leaving 8 bases between them. Germline loops: CDR1 SGHVS, CDR2 FNYEAQ. This CDR3 has 13 amino acids. CDR3 region: CASSLGAGQPQHF. CDR3 bases: TGTGCCAGCAGCTTAGGGGCTGGGCAGCCCCAGCATTTT.

The V call is TRBV6-1, the J call TRBJ2-5; D not certain. The V gene lost 3 bases and the J gene lost 1 base, with 12 bases spanning the gap. From germline, CDR1 is MNHNS and CDR2 SASEGT. The CDR3 has 15 amino acids. CDR3 coding DNA: TGTGCCAGCAGTGAGGTGCTGACCCGCCAAGAGACCCAGTACTTC. Protein sequence: CASSEVLTRQETQYF.

This clonotype was observed a handful of times. V gene TRBV11-2 combines with J gene TRBJ2-3; D is undetermined. Germline lookup yields CDR1 SGHAT and CDR2 FQNNGV. There are 16 residues in the CDR3. Trimming took 0 bases from V and 0 from J, leaving 10 bases between them. CDR3: CASSLDPPRSTDTQYF. The CDR3 nucleotides are TGTGCCAGCAGCTTAGACCCGCCCCGAAGCACAGATACGCAGTATTTT.

This clonotype was picked up a small number of times. The V and J genes are TRBV6-4 and TRBJ2-3; a possible D gene is TRBD1 (5 bases). Looked up from germline, CDR1 is MRHNA and CDR2 is SNTAGT. V was cut by 7 bases and J by 0 bases, with 14 bases left in between. The CDR3 extends over 15 amino acids. For the CDR3, the DNA is TGTGCCAGCAAAATCGACAGCACTAGCACAGATACGCAGTATTTT. It translates to CASKIDSTSTDTQYF.

The chain joins TRBV6-2 or TRBV6-3 to TRBJ2-3; a possible D gene is TRBD1 (6 bases). The CDR3 totals 14 residues. Germline CDR1 reads MNHEY; CDR2 reads SVGEGT. Trimming shortened V by 6 bases and J by 0 bases, and 10 bases separated the two germline ends. In nucleotides, the CDR3 is TGTGCCAGCAGCACAGGGTTAAGCACAGATACGCAGTATTTT. Its translation: CASSTGLSTDTQYF.

This clonotype was counted ten times or more. The chain uses TRBV10-3 and TRBJ2-5, with 15 bases lining up with TRBD2. The J segment lost 5 bases and the V segment lost 8 bases, leaving 18 bases of the junction unmatched. Germline CDR1 ENHRY, CDR2 SYGVKD. The CDR3 totals 19 residues. This chain's CDR3 is CAIAPGLAGGLIPAETQYF. The CDR3 region has the DNA TGTGCCATCGCACCCGGACTAGCGGGGGGGCTAATCCCCGCGGAGACCCAGTACTTC.

This clonotype was counted a few times. The gene calls are TRBV7-9 and TRBJ2-2; possible D gene TRBD1, 6 bases. V was cut by 10 bases and J by 2 bases, with 20 bases left in between. Germline-derived CDR1 and CDR2 are SEHNR and FQNEAQ (reference sequence). The CDR3 has 16 amino acids. CDR3 nucleotides: TGTGCCACCCAAGTGCCGGGACATACAAACACCGGGGAGCTGTTTTTT. Protein product: CATQVPGHTNTGELFF. Variable domain in full (rest from reference TRBV7-9 and TRBJ2-2): DTGVSQNPRHKITKRGQNVTFRCDPISEHNRLYWYRQTLGQGPEFLTYFQNEAQLEKSRLLSDRFSAERPKGSFSTLEIQRTEQGDSAMYLCATQVPGHTNTGELFFGEGSRLTVL.

V usage is TRBV7-2 and J usage is TRBJ2-1, with 8 bases identical to TRBD2. This CDR3 region has 13 residues. Germline CDR1 is SGHTA and CDR2 is FQGNSA. The trim removed 5 bases at V and 10 bases at J, leaving 7 bases unmatched. The CDR3 reads CASSPRTSQEQFF. CDR3 nucleotide sequence: TGTGCCAGCAGCCCGCGGACTAGCCAAGAGCAGTTCTTC.

J is TRBJ1-2 and V is TRBV7-9, with D possibly TRBD1 on 6 matching bases. CDR1 and CDR2 (germline): SEHNR, FQNEAQ (reference sequence). Trimming pared 1 base from V and 6 bases from J, leaving 15 bases between. This CDR3 is built from 15 residues. In nucleotides, the CDR3 is TGTGCCAGCAGCTTAGGGCAGGGGACCGTGAATGGCTACACCTTC. This sequence encodes CASSLGQGTVNGYTF.

The CDR3 coding sequence is TGTGCCAGCCGGGAGCCCACTGAAGCTTTCTTT. Its protein is CASREPTEAFF. The rearrangement joins TRBV2 to TRBJ1-1; no firm D call. With 8 bases removed from V and 4 bases from J, the gap between germline ends came to 8 bases. The CDR3 sequence is 11 residues long. Looked up from germline, CDR1 is SNHLY and CDR2 is FYNNEI.

The CDR3 reads CASSFRRGRETQYF. For the CDR3, the DNA is TGTGCCAGCAGTTTCAGGCGTGGCAGGGAGACCCAGTACTTC. The chain has TRBV27 and TRBJ2-5, with no clear D. The CDR3 is 14 amino acids. CDR1 and CDR2 from the germline V gene are MNHEY and SMNVEV (reference sequence). The V gene lost 3 bases and the J gene lost 5 bases, with 13 bases spanning the gap.

The chain has TRBV4-1 and TRBJ1-2; D is unresolved. CDR3 length: 15 residues. Germline-derived CDR1 and CDR2 are MGHRA and YSYEKL. V lost 1 base to trimming and J lost 2 bases, with 11 bases between them. For the CDR3, the DNA is TGCGCCAGCAGCCAAGGACCAGGCCTGAACTATGGCTACACCTTC. Translated, it gives CASSQGPGLNYGYTF.

The V call is TRBV7-2, the J call TRBJ2-3, with 9 positions matching TRBD2. Trimming removed 2 bases from V and 4 bases from J; junction bases left unmatched: 7. The CDR3 has 16 residues. Germline V gene lookup returns CDR1 SGHTA and CDR2 FQGNSA. This CDR3 reads CASSLWAGGISDTQYF. The CDR3 DNA reads TGTGCCAGCAGCTTATGGGCGGGGGGGATATCAGATACGCAGTATTTT. Filled out from reference TRBV7-2 and TRBJ2-3, the complete variable domain reads GAGVSQSPSNKVTEKGKDVELRCDPISGHTALYWYRQSLGQGLEFLIYFQGNSAPDKSGLPSDRFSAERTGGSVSTLTIQRTQQEDSAVYLCASSLWAGGISDTQYFGPGTRLTVL.

This clonotype was seen a few times. This chain joins TRBV7-9 and TRBJ1-5; D is unresolved. Looked up from germline, CDR1 is SEHNR and CDR2 is FQNEAQ (reference sequence). V gave up 1 base and J gave up 6 bases, with 7 bases separating them. The CDR3 totals 13 residues. Here the CDR3 DNA reads TGTGCCAGCAGCTTAGACGAAGGTCAGCCCCAGCATTTT. This codes for CASSLDEGQPQHF.